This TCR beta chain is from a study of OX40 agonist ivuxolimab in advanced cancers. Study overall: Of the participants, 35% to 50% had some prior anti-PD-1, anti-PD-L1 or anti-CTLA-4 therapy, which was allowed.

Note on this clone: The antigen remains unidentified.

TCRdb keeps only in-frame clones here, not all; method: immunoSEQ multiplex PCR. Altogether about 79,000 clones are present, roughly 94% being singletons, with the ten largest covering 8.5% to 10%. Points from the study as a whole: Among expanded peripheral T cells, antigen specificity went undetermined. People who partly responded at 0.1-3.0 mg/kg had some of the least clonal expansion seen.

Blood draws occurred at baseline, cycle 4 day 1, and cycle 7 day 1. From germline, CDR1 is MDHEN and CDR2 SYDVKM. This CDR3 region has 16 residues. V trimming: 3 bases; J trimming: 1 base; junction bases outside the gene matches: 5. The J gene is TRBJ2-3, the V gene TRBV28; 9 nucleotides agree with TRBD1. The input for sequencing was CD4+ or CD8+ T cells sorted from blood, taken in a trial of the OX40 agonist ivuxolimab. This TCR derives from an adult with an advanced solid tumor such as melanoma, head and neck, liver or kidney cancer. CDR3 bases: TGTGCCAGCAGTTTCTCGGACAGGGGAGGCACAGATACGCAGTATTTT. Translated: CASSFSDRGGTDTQYF.